Shown below are 13 T cell receptor beta chains from a single sample sequenced in a study of beta chain features in type 1 diabetes. Sequenced material consisted of expressed TCRB transcripts (all of the isolated RNA was reverse transcribed). Repertoires were generated with immunoSEQ multiplex PCR, while TCRdb's copy carries only in-frame clones and drops some. The profile covers around 300,000 clones, with roughly 15% appearing a single time and 6.7% taken by the ten largest. The sequenced sample was central memory CD4+ T cells from blood. These receptors were taken from a young man in good health.

The CDR3 DNA reads TGCGCCAGCAGCTTGACCGGGTTGGGACAGGGTTTGACAAAGGGGAATGAGCAGTTCTTC. This gives the protein CASSLTGLGQGLTKGNEQFF. The rearrangement joins TRBV5-1 to TRBJ2-1; TRBD1 matches 9 bases. V was pared by 1 base and J by 7 bases, with 21 bases of the junction left unmatched. Germline CDR1 reads SGHRS; CDR2 reads YFSETQ. This CDR3 comprises 20 residues.

V usage is TRBV6-6 and J usage is TRBJ2-3; 7 bases are a match to TRBD2. The CDR3 is 15 residues long. Trimming cost V 5 bases and J 4 bases; bases outside gene matches: 9. Germline CDR1 reads MNHNY; CDR2 reads SVGAGI (reference sequence). CDR3 bases: TGTGCCAGCAGTGATGTGGGAGGGCCCGCAGATACGCAGTATTTT. This gives the protein CASSDVGGPADTQYF.

The table lists this clone with a few counts. The genes are TRBV15 and TRBJ1-3, with D tentatively TRBD1 (5 bases). V lost 4 bases and J 0 bases, leaving 13 bases between the germline ends. This CDR3 region has 16 residues. CDR1 LNHNV and CDR2 YYDKDF come from the germline V gene (reference sequence). CDR3 in DNA: TGTGCCACCAGCAAGAAGGGGACCATCTCTGGAAACACCATATATTTT. This sequence encodes CATSKKGTISGNTIYF.

This clone was detected a few times. This chain links TRBV7-6 with TRBJ2-1; D unresolved. Germline V gives CDR1 SGHVS, CDR2 FNYEAQ. CDR3 length: 13 amino acids. Trimming left V 2 bases short and J 7 bases short, with 9 bases between. The CDR3 DNA reads as TGTGCCAGCAGCTTACCTCCCCTAAATGAGCAGTTCTTC. Protein: CASSLPPLNEQFF. Full variable domain (outside the CDR3, taken from reference TRBV7-6 and TRBJ2-1): GAGVSQSPRYKVTKRGQDVALRCDPISGHVSLYWYRQALGQGPEFLTYFNYEAQQDKSGLPNDRFSAERPEGSISTLTIQRTEQRDSAMYRCASSLPPLNEQFFGPGTRLTVL.

This clone was recorded a few times. V usage is TRBV7-8 and J usage is TRBJ2-2, with D unclear. The CDR3 spans 15 residues. Germline V gives CDR1 SGHVS, CDR2 FQNEAQ. V shed 6 bases and J shed 4 bases, with 15 bases lying between them. The CDR3: CASSPGSSGTGELFF. The DNA for the CDR3 is TGTGCCAGCAGTCCCGGGTCATCGGGCACCGGGGAGCTGTTTTTT.

This sequence joins TRBV18 and TRBJ2-3; no firm D call. From germline, CDR1 is KGHSH and CDR2 LQKENI. V was shortened by 1 base and J by 5 bases, with 4 bases between the two germline ends. CDR3 length: 12 residues. In DNA, the CDR3 is TGTGCCAGCTCACCACGTGAAGATACGCAGTATTTT. Residues: CASSPREDTQYF. Complete variable domain (other parts from reference TRBV18 and TRBJ2-3): NAGVMQNPRHLVRRRGQEARLRCSPMKGHSHVYWYRQLPEEGLKFMVYLQKENIIDESGMPKERFSAEFPKEGPSILRIQQVVRGDSAAYFCASSPREDTQYFGPGTRLTVL.

This clone has only a few counts. The rearrangement links TRBV27 to TRBJ2-3, with D perhaps TRBD2 (6 bases). Trimming left V 6 bases short and J 1 base short, with 20 bases between. The CDR3 is made up of 17 amino acids. Germline assignment: CDR1 MNHEY and CDR2 SMNVEV (reference sequence). This chain's CDR3 is CASRPFLGRTGTDTQYF. The CDR3 nucleotides read TGTGCCAGCAGACCCTTTTTAGGGAGGACGGGCACAGATACGCAGTATTTT.

J is TRBJ2-1 and V is TRBV4-1; D not resolved. Germline V gene data show CDR1 as MGHRA and CDR2 as YSYEKL. The V end was cut by 0 bases, the J end by 6 bases, with 9 bases between. The CDR3 has 14 residues. CDR3 amino acids: CASSQEQGLNEQFF. The DNA of the CDR3 is TGCGCCAGCAGCCAAGAGCAAGGGCTCAATGAGCAGTTCTTC.

The count of this clone is one. This chain links TRBV6-1 with TRBJ1-1, with unresolved D. Germline V gene sequence: CDR1 MNHNS, CDR2 SASEGT. The CDR3 spans 12 residues. Trimming removed 6 bases from V and 4 bases from J, with 9 bases in between. CDR3 sequence reads: CASSKAGTEAFF. CDR3 bases: TGTGCCAGCAGCAAAGCCGGCACTGAAGCTTTCTTT.

This clone showed up just a few times. The chain combines TRBV10-3 with TRBJ1-6; D is uncertain. The V end was cut by 0 bases, the J end by 3 bases, with 9 bases between. Germline V gene lookup returns CDR1 ENHRY and CDR2 SYGVKD. The CDR3 consists of 16 residues. The chain's CDR3 is CAISESEGRYNSPLHF. The CDR3 DNA reads as TGTGCCATCAGTGAGTCTGAGGGCCGCTATAATTCACCCCTCCACTTT.

This clone was counted between two and nine times. DNA of the CDR3: TGTGCCAGCAGCTATCGACGCCCTGGGACAGGGGTGTACCAGCCCCAGCATTTT. This sequence encodes CASSYRRPGTGVYQPQHF. V gene TRBV21-1 combines with J gene TRBJ1-5; the table's D gene call, TRBD1, was not cross checked with the DNA. TRBV21-1 is reported as a pseudogene. This CDR3 spans 18 amino acids.

V is TRBV7-8 and J is TRBJ2-3; 7 bases are shared with TRBD2. The trim removed 6 bases at V and 4 bases at J, leaving 16 bases unmatched. The CDR3 spans 17 residues. Germline V CDR1 and CDR2: SGHVS, FQNEAQ. The CDR3, as DNA: TGTGCCAGCAGACGAAGATCTAGCGGAAGAGGTGCAGATACGCAGTATTTT. It yields the protein CASRRRSSGRGADTQYF.

J is TRBJ2-1 and V is TRBV11-2; D call uncertain. Looked up from germline, CDR1 is SGHAT and CDR2 is FQNNGV. This CDR3 is 15 amino acids long. The V gene lost 2 bases and the J gene lost 10 bases, with 18 bases spanning the gap. Here the CDR3 reads CASSLQQAMGAEQFF. CDR3 bases: TGTGCCAGCAGCTTACAGCAGGCCATGGGTGCGGAGCAGTTCTTC. The full variable domain, in which reference TRBV11-2 and TRBJ2-1 provide the parts outside the CDR3, is EAGVAQSPRYKIIEKRQSVAFWCNPISGHATLYWYQQILGQGPKLLIQFQNNGVVDDSQLPKDRFSAERLKGVDSTLKIQPAKLEDSAVYLCASSLQQAMGAEQFFGPGTRLTVL.